This TCR beta chain is drawn from a study of T cell changes during pregnancy in multiple sclerosis (dated by TCRdb to between 2019 and 2020). General notes on the study: The study looked at changes in the T cell repertoire across pregnancy in women with multiple sclerosis.

Receptor amplification or capture employed the immunoSEQ multiplex PCR assay. The table was pulled from immuneACCESS by TCRdb, which kept in-frame rearrangements only. Such tables lose some clones; where checked, under half of the loss comes from unresolved V genes, and the rest has no known cause. Counted in this sample were 65,000 to 95,000 clones; roughly 94% of them appeared once. The top ten clonotypes cover more than 0.95% of the sample. About this clone: Its recognized antigen is unknown. No quality values exist for individual bases; no much larger clone is one base distant.

The sequence was obtained from a female donor in good health, enrolled as a control in a pregnancy study. Sequenced material: peripheral blood, taken in the second trimester of pregnancy.

The sequenced DNA is TGCGCCAGCAGCCAGGCGGGAGCAGTCAATGAGCAGTTCTTC. This encodes CASSQAGAVNEQFF. The chain is assembled from TRBV4-1 and TRBJ2-1, and 7 bases in between align with TRBD2. Sequences MGHRA (CDR1) and YSYEKL (CDR2) are obtained from the germline V gene. The germline V and J ends show losses of 3 bases and 6 bases respectively, and no gene match explains 5 bases of the junction. Measured from the cysteine to the phenylalanine, the CDR3 is 14 residues long. Only the CDR3 part of the read is kept: 42 bases, read in frame from the first base.